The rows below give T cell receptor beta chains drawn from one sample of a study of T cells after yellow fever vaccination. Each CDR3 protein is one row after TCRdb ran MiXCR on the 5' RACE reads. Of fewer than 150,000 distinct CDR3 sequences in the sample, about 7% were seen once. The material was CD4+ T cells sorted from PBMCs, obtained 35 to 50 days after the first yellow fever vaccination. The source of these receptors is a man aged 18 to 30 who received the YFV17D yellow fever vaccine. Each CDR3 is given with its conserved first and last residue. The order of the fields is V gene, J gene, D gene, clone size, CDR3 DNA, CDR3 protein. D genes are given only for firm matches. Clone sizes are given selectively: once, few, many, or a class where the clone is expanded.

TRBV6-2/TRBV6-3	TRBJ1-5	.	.	TGTGCCAACCGGGGGGCAGCTGATCAGCCCCAGCATTTT	CANRGAADQPQHF
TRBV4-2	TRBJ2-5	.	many	TGTGCCAGCAGCCAAGATAGGGTGGAGACCCAGTACTTC	CASSQDRVETQYF
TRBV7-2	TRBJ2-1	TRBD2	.	TGTGCCAGCAGCTTAGAGACCCTAGCGGGCGAGCAGTTCTTC	CASSLETLAGEQFF
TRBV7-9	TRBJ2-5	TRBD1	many	TGTGCCAGCAGCCCACTAGGACAGGGGGGGACCCAGTACTTC	CASSPLGQGGTQYF
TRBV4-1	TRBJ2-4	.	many	TGCGCCAGCAGCCAAGGACAGGCCGGGGACATTCAGTACTTC	CASSQGQAGDIQYF
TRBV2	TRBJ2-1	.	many	TGTGCCAGCAGTGAGCGCAAGCACAATGAGCAGTTCTTC	CASSERKHNEQFF
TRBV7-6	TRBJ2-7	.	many	TGTGCCAGCAGCCCAACGGGACTCGTGTCAGACGAGCAGTACTTC	CASSPTGLVSDEQYF
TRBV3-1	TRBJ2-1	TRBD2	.	TGTGCCAGCAGCCAAGTTGGCGGGGGCTCCTACAATGAGCAGTTCTTC	CASSQVGGGSYNEQFF
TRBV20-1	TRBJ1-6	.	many	TGCAGTGCGGCTGGACGGAAGAATAATTCACCCCTCCACTTT	CSAAGRKNNSPLHF
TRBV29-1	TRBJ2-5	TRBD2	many	TGCAGCGTTGGACCCCGGGGGGGGGAGACCCAGTACTTC	CSVGPRGGETQYF
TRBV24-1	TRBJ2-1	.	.	TGTGCCACCGGGGGGGGGGCCACCGATGAGCAGTTCTTC	CATGGGATDEQFF
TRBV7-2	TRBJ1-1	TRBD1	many	TGTGCCAGCAGCCCACAGGGGAGGCCCGCTGAAGCTTTCTTT	CASSPQGRPAEAFF
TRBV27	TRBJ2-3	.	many	TGTGCCAGCAGGCTAAGCGTAAGCACAGATACGCAGTATTTT	CASRLSVSTDTQYF
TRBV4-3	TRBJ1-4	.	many	TGCGCCAGCAGCCAAGGTCCGAGACAGGATAATGAAAAACTGTTTTTT	CASSQGPRQDNEKLFF
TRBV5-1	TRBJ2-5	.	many	TGCGCCAGCAGCTTGGTAGGGAACGCCCAAGAGACCCAGTACTTC	CASSLVGNAQETQYF
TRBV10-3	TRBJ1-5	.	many	TGTGCCATCAGTGTAGGGGAAAATCAGCCCCAGCATTTT	CAISVGENQPQHF
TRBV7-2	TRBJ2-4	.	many	TGTGCCAGCAGCTTAAACGGCAGGGAGGACATTCAGTACTTC	CASSLNGREDIQYF
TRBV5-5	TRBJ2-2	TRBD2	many	TGTGCCAGCAGCCCGGGACTAGCGGACCAGTGGACCGGGGAGCTGTTTTTT	CASSPGLADQWTGELFF
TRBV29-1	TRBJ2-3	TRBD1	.	TGCAGCGTTGCGCGGACAGGGGGAGGCACAGATACGCAGTATTTT	CSVARTGGGTDTQYF
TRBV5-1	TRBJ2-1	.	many	TGCGCCAGCAGCTTACAGCGGGCTCCAAATGAGCAGTTCTTC	CASSLQRAPNEQFF
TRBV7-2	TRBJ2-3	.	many	TGTGCCAGCAGAGAGAGGCTCAGCACAGATACGCAGTATTTT	CASRERLSTDTQYF
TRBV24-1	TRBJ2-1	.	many	TGTGCCACCAGTACAACGACTAGAGGCTCCTACAATGAGCAGTTCTTC	CATSTTTRGSYNEQFF
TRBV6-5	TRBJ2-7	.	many	TGTGCCAGCAGTTACCTAAGGCGGGGCAGCTCCTACGAGCAGTACTTC	CASSYLRRGSSYEQYF
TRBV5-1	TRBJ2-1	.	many	TGCGCCAGCAGCTTGGATTTAGGGCCCCCCTACAATGAGCAGTTCTTC	CASSLDLGPPYNEQFF
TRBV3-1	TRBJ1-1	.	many	TGTGCCAGCAGCCAAGACGGGTTATTAGGGGCTGAAGCTTTCTTT	CASSQDGLLGAEAFF
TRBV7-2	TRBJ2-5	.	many	TGTGCCAGCAGCGTGCTCCAAGAGACCCAGTACTTC	CASSVLQETQYF
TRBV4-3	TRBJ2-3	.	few	TGCGCCAGCAGCCAAGGGGCGGCCAATTCTAGAGATACGCAGTATTTT	CASSQGAANSRDTQYF
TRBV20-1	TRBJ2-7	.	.	TGCAGTGCTAGCCCAGGGACGGGAGAGCAGTACTTC	CSASPGTGEQYF
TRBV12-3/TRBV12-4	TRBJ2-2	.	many	TGTGCCAGCAGTTTAGACGGGGGCATCGGGGAGCTGTTTTTT	CASSLDGGIGELFF
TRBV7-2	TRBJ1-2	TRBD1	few	TGTGCCAGCAGTCCTGGGCAGGGGGATGGCTACACCTTC	CASSPGQGDGYTF
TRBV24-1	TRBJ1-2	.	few	TGTGCCACCAGTCGAGGGTCGAACTATGGCTACACCTTC	CATSRGSNYGYTF
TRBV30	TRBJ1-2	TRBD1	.	TGTGCCTGGGGGGACAGGCTGAACTATGGCTACACCTTC	CAWGDRLNYGYTF
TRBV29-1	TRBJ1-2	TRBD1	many	TGCAGCGTTGAATCGACAGGGGGAGGCTACACCTTC	CSVESTGGGYTF
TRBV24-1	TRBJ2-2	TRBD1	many	TGTGCCACCAGTGCTCGACAGGGGAGTATCGGCACCGGGGAGCTGTTTTTT	CATSARQGSIGTGELFF
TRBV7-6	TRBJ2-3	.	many	TGTGCCAGCAGCTTAGGGGCTAGTCAAGATACGCAGTATTTT	CASSLGASQDTQYF
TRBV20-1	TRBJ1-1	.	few	TGCAGTGTTAGGACCCTACCTGAAGCTTTCTTT	CSVRTLPEAFF
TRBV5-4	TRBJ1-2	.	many	TGTGCCAGCAGCCAACCGGGAGGCTATGGCTACACCTTC	CASSQPGGYGYTF
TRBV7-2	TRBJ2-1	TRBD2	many	TGTGCCAGCAGCCCGAGCGGCGGGGGCTACAATGAGCAGTTCTTC	CASSPSGGGYNEQFF
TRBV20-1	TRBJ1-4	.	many	TGCAGTGCTAGGAGGGGGTTGGTTGAAAAACTGTTTTTT	CSARRGLVEKLFF
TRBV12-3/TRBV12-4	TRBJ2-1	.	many	TGTGCCAGCAGTCCTCCCCAGGACAATGAGCAGTTCTTC	CASSPPQDNEQFF
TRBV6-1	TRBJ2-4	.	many	TGTGCCAGCAGTGAAGCGCACCCCCTTGGAACCAAAAACATTCAGTACTTC	CASSEAHPLGTKNIQYF
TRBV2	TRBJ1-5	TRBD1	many	TGTGCCAGCAGATGGGACAGGTGGGGCAATCAGCCCCAGCATTTT	CASRWDRWGNQPQHF
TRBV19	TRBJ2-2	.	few	TGTGCCAGTAGTATAGGGACAGTCCCGAAGGTGTTTTTT	CASSIGTVPKVFF
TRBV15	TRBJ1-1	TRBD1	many	TGTGCCACCAGCATGGACAGGACGAACACTGAAGCTTTCTTT	CATSMDRTNTEAFF
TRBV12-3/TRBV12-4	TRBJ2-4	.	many	TGTGCCAGCAGTTATCGGGGCGACCTAGCCAAAAACATTCAGTACTTC	CASSYRGDLAKNIQYF
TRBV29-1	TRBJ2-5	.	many	TGCAGCGTTGAAGATCAGAAAGAGACCCAGTACTTC	CSVEDQKETQYF
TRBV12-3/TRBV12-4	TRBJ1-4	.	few	TGTGCCAGCAGTCCGCGGAGATCCGCAACTAATGAAAAACTGTTTTTT	CASSPRRSATNEKLFF
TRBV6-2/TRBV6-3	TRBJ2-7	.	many	TGTGCCAGCAGACAAACTTCGTTTTGGGGATCCACTAATCGCCACGAGCAGTACTTC	CASRQTSFWGSTNRHEQYF
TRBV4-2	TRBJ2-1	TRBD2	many	TGTGCCAGCAGCCAAGAAGGCGGGAGGCCCCTCAATGAGCAGTTCTTC	CASSQEGGRPLNEQFF
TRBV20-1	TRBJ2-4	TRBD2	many	TGCAGTGCGGCATCTCTAGCGGGGGGAAGTGGGACCAAAAACATTCAGTACTTC	CSAASLAGGSGTKNIQYF
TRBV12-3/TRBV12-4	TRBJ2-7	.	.	TGTGCCAGCAGTTCTTTGGGGGGCAACACCTACGAGCAGTACTTC	CASSSLGGNTYEQYF
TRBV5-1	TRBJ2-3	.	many	TGCGCCAGCAGCCCGAATAGAGATACGCAGTATTTT	CASSPNRDTQYF